These 30 T cell receptor beta chains share one sample of origin, sequenced in a study of persistence of HIV-infected CD4 T cells (dated by TCRdb to the early 2020s). The immunoSEQ hsTCRB assay version 4 in survey mode was used to sequence TCRbeta repertoires from genomic DNA. TCRdb's version of the immuneACCESS table is confined to in-frame rearrangements and falls short of the full clone set. An unresolved V gene accounts for under half of the shortfall where checked; the remainder is of unknown origin. Present in this sample are approximately 40,000 clones, about 84% of which were seen just once. More than 13% of the sample lies in the top ten. What these receptors recognize is not known. In light of the paper, this sample's treatment or condition label describes: suppressive antiretroviral therapy. A pool of overlapping 15-mer peptides from HIV-1 Gag, at around 1.1 ug per peptide per mL, was used to stimulate the cells. Nonresponding CD40L-negative CD69-negative CD45RO-high memory CD4+ T cells were sorted as memory populations depleted of antigen-responding cells.

The source material was CD4+ T cells sorted from PBMCs after approximately 19-hour stimulation, sampled from a patient who received antiretroviral therapy. The cell subset or site label on this specimen signifies: CD40L-CD69- CD45RO-high memory CD4 T cells not responding to Gag peptides. These receptors all stem from an adult man with HIV who was CMV-seropositive.

This clone was counted between two and nine times. The V and J genes are TRBV7-9 and TRBJ1-4, with a tentative D call TRBD1 (5 bases). Germline loops: CDR1 SEHNR, CDR2 FQNEAQ (reference sequence). This CDR3 spans 14 amino acids. Trimming left V 8 bases short and J 1 base short, with 11 bases between. CDR3 bases: TGTGCCAGCGCAGATAGGGGAACTAATGAAAAACTGTTTTTT. Its protein product is CASADRGTNEKLFF.

The J gene is TRBJ1-2, the V gene TRBV7-3, with D possibly being TRBD1 (5 bases). Trimming pared 3 bases from V and 8 bases from J, leaving 16 bases between. This CDR3 region has 14 residues. The germline gives CDR1 SGHTA, CDR2 FQGTGA. The CDR3 loop is CASSLGGPGTGYTF. CDR3 DNA: TGTGCCAGCAGCTTGGGAGGACCGGGGACCGGCTACACCTTC.

The CDR3 DNA sequence: TGTGCCAGCAGTGAACCGGGCCAGCCTGGAAACACCATATATTTT. Its translation is CASSEPGQPGNTIYF. The rearrangement links TRBV6-1 to TRBJ1-3; no clear D. The CDR3 spans 15 residues. CDR1 and CDR2 from the germline V gene are MNHNS and SASEGT. The V end lost 2 bases, the J end lost 2 bases, and 10 bases lay between the germline ends.

V gene TRBV7-9 combines with J gene TRBJ2-7; 8 bases are a match to TRBD1. Germline V gives CDR1 SEHNR, CDR2 FQNEAQ (reference sequence). The V segment lost 2 bases and the J segment 3 bases; nucleotides outside the gene matches: 3. The CDR3 totals 14 residues. The CDR3 DNA reads as TGTGCCAGCAGCTTATTAGGGACAGGCTACGAGCAGTACTTC. Translation gives CASSLLGTGYEQYF.

The J gene is TRBJ1-5, the V gene TRBV27; D unclear. The CDR3 is made up of 13 amino acids. V was trimmed by 0 bases and J by 4 bases, leaving 4 bases between them. From germline, CDR1 is MNHEY and CDR2 SMNVEV (reference sequence). CDR3 in amino acids: CASSLSFNQPQHF. In DNA form, the CDR3 reads TGTGCCAGCAGTTTATCGTTTAATCAGCCCCAGCATTTT.

The CDR3 DNA follows: TGCGCCAGCAGTGAGGTGGGGGGCTTGAAAAACATTCAGTACTTC. Encoded protein: CASSEVGGLKNIQYF. The gene calls are TRBV10-1 and TRBJ2-4; either TRBD1 or TRBD2 may supply D (6 bases each). Germline CDR1 reads WNHNN; CDR2 reads SYGVQD (reference sequence). CDR3 length: 15 amino acids. The V gene lost 2 bases and the J gene lost 4 bases, with 12 bases spanning the gap.

The chain couples TRBV28 to TRBJ2-7; 7 nucleotides align to TRBD2. V lost 4 bases to trimming and J lost 6 bases; unmatched junction nucleotides: 18. The germline CDR1 and CDR2 sequences are MDHEN and SYDVKM. The CDR3 loop spans 17 amino acids. CDR3 loop: CASSSPASRTAGSEQYF. CDR3 DNA sequence: TGTGCCAGCAGTTCCCCCGCGTCTCGTACAGCGGGGTCCGAGCAGTACTTC.

The chain recombines TRBV30 with TRBJ2-1, with D perhaps assigned TRBD1 or TRBD2 (6 bases each). The ends were cut back, 7 bases at V and 9 bases at J, with 22 bases in the middle. Germline CDR1 reads GTSNPN; CDR2 reads SVGIG (reference sequence). This CDR3 is 14 amino acids long. The CDR3 here is CALRGHGGATEQFF. The CDR3 DNA is TGTGCCTTACGGGGACACGGCGGGGCAACTGAGCAGTTCTTC.

The chain carries TRBV5-6 and TRBJ2-7; D is unresolved. Looked up from germline, CDR1 is SGHDT and CDR2 is YYEEEE. Trimming shortened V by 1 base and J by 6 bases, and 5 bases separated the two germline ends. The CDR3 runs to 11 residues. CDR3 sequence (DNA): TGTGCCAGCAGCTTGTTTACCGAGCAGTACTTC. This encodes CASSLFTEQYF.

This clone was seen only a few times. V gene TRBV2 combines with J gene TRBJ2-3; tentative D call: TRBD1 (5 bases). V was clipped by 7 bases and J by 0 bases, with 17 bases between them. Germline CDR1 and CDR2: SNHLY and FYNNEI. The CDR3 covers 16 residues. This chain's CDR3 is CASKPRDSFSTDTQYF. The DNA for the CDR3 is TGTGCCAGCAAACCCCGCGACAGCTTTAGCACAGATACGCAGTATTTT.

This clone was found a few times. This sequence joins TRBV5-4 and TRBJ1-2; 7 nucleotides line up with TRBD1. Germline assignment: CDR1 SGHNT and CDR2 YYREEE (reference sequence). After removal of 5 bases from V and 4 bases from J, the junction contained 8 bases not matched to a gene. The CDR3 sequence is 14 residues long. The CDR3 region has the DNA TGTGCCAGCAGTACTGGGACAGACGTCTATGGCTACACCTTC. This codes for CASSTGTDVYGYTF.

V and J are TRBV5-8 and TRBJ2-7; D unresolved. Deletions cut 6 bases from V and 9 bases from J, with 16 bases between. The germline V gene has CDR1 SGHTS and CDR2 YDEGEE. This CDR3 has 12 residues. This chain's CDR3 is CASTSSGSGQYF. Written as DNA, the CDR3 is TGTGCCAGCACCTCGTCCGGTAGTGGGCAGTACTTC. The entire variable domain, with the rest obtained from reference TRBV5-8 and TRBJ2-7, is as follows: EAGVTQSPTHLIKTRGQQATLRCSPISGHTSVYWYQQALGLGLQFLLWYDEGEERNRGNFPPRFSGRQFPNYSSELNVNALELEDSALYLCASTSSGSGQYFGPGTRLTVT.

The V call is TRBV4-2, the J call TRBJ1-5; possibly TRBD1 for D (6 bases). The CDR3 loop spans 14 amino acids. V shed 0 bases and J shed 5 bases, with 8 bases lying between them. Germline loops: CDR1 LGHNA, CDR2 YNFKEQ. The CDR3 is CASSQDAGDQPQHF. CDR3 in DNA: TGTGCCAGCAGCCAAGATGCAGGGGATCAGCCCCAGCATTTT.

This chain links TRBV25-1 with TRBJ1-2; D perhaps matches TRBD1 (6 bases). The V gene's germline CDR1 is MGHDK and CDR2 SYGVNS. The V end was cut by 4 bases, the J end by 8 bases, with 11 bases between. This CDR3 region has 12 residues. CDR3 loop: CASSVTGRGYTF. The CDR3 DNA follows: TGTGCCAGCAGTGTGACAGGTCGCGGCTACACCTTC.

This clone appeared a few times. The chain couples TRBV30 to TRBJ1-1; 8 nucleotides match TRBD1. Germline-derived CDR1 and CDR2 are GTSNPN and SVGIG (reference sequence). There are 12 residues in the CDR3. Trimming at V came to 3 bases and at J to 12 bases, leaving 9 bases not matched to a gene. In nucleotides, the CDR3 is TGTGCCTGGAGCCGGGGACAGGCATCAACTTTCTTT. Amino acid sequence: CAWSRGQASTFF.

This clone has a single count. The chain has TRBV27 and TRBJ1-1, with D hard to call. Germline V gives CDR1 MNHEY, CDR2 SMNVEV (reference sequence). Trimming stripped 5 bases from V and 1 base from J, with 11 bases between. The CDR3 contains 14 residues. CDR3 sequence reads: CASSSGNSNTEAFF. In DNA form, the CDR3 reads TGTGCCAGCAGTAGCGGAAACTCGAACACTGAAGCTTTCTTT.

The chain links TRBV7-2 to TRBJ1-2; the D is unclear. There are 14 residues in the CDR3. The ends were cut back, 2 bases at V and 4 bases at J, with 11 bases in the middle. Per germline, CDR1 SGHTA and CDR2 FQGNSA. This CDR3 reads CASSLQPDRYGYTF. CDR3 nucleotides: TGTGCCAGCAGCTTACAACCGGATCGCTATGGCTACACCTTC.

The gene calls are TRBV7-8 and TRBJ2-2, with D possibly matching TRBD1 (6 bases). This CDR3 spans 16 amino acids. V lost 2 bases and J 4 bases, leaving 14 bases between the germline ends. Germline V gene lookup returns CDR1 SGHVS and CDR2 FQNEAQ. CDR3 in DNA: TGTGCCAGCAGCTTAAGGGGCGAGGGGGTCACCGGGGAGCTGTTTTTT. Translating gives CASSLRGEGVTGELFF. The full variable domain, with the rest looked up from reference TRBV7-8 and TRBJ2-2, is GAGVSQSPRYKVAKRGQDVALRCDPISGHVSLFWYQQALGQGPEFLTYFQNEAQLDKSGLPSDRFFAERPEGSVSTLKIQRTQQEDSAVYLCASSLRGEGVTGELFFGEGSRLTVL.

V and J are TRBV2 and TRBJ2-2, with D unclear. The V gene lost 6 bases and the J gene lost 2 bases, with 13 bases spanning the gap. CDR3 length: 15 amino acids. The V gene's germline CDR1 is SNHLY and CDR2 FYNNEI. CDR3 sequence (DNA): TGTGCCAGCAGAACCACATCCCTCAACACCGGGGAGCTGTTTTTT. This sequence encodes CASRTTSLNTGELFF.

The CDR3 loop reads CASRRGQASYNEQFF. The CDR3 DNA is TGTGCCAGTAGACGGGGACAGGCCTCCTACAATGAGCAGTTCTTC. The chain links TRBV19 to TRBJ2-1; the match to TRBD1 covers 8 bases. The germline V gene encodes CDR1 LNHDA and CDR2 SQIVND (reference sequence). The CDR3 loop spans 15 amino acids. V lost 6 bases and J lost 0; bases outside the gene matches: 4.

The rearrangement uses TRBV4-1 and TRBJ2-2, with 7 bases fitting TRBD1. This CDR3 region has 15 residues. V lost 4 bases to trimming and J lost 4 bases; unmatched junction nucleotides: 6. Germline values: CDR1 MGHRA, CDR2 YSYEKL. Here the CDR3 DNA reads TGCGCCAGCAGCCCCAGACAGGGAGCCACCGGGGAGCTGTTTTTT. It is translated as CASSPRQGATGELFF.

The chain combines TRBV20-1 with TRBJ1-6; no definite D call. Per the germline V gene, CDR1 is DFQATT and CDR2 is SNEGSKA (reference sequence). This CDR3 contains 11 residues. V was trimmed by 4 bases and J by 14 bases, leaving 12 bases between them. CDR3 sequence reads: CSATSGVTLHF. The CDR3 region has the DNA TGCAGTGCTACTTCTGGGGTCACCCTCCACTTT.

The J gene is TRBJ2-2, the V gene TRBV12-5; 14 nucleotides align to TRBD2. CDR1 is LGHNT and CDR2 is FRNRAP in the germline V gene. There are 17 residues in the CDR3. Unmatched junction bases numbered 6, after V lost 3 bases and J lost 6 bases. The CDR3 coding sequence is TGTGCTAGTGGTTTCTGGACTAGCGGGGGGAGAGCCGGGGAGCTGTTTTTT. This translates into CASGFWTSGGRAGELFF.

This clone is labeled medium-sized. Other DNA sequences in the same sample also yield this CDR3. This chain connects TRBV2 to TRBJ1-5, with D hard to call. V lost 4 bases and J lost 4, with 8 bases in between. This CDR3 is built from 13 residues. Germline CDR1 and CDR2: SNHLY and FYNNEI. The CDR3 reads CASSGRENQPQHF. The CDR3 DNA is TGTGCCAGCAGTGGGAGGGAGAATCAGCCCCAGCATTTT. Full variable domain (missing parts from reference TRBV2 and TRBJ1-5): EPEVTQTPSHQVTQMGQEVILRCVPISNHLYFYWYRQILGQKVEFLVSFYNNEISEKSEIFDDQFSVERPDGSNFTLKIRSTKLEDSAMYFCASSGRENQPQHFGDGTRLSIL.

CDR3 DNA sequence: TGTGCCAGCTCACCACTTTCAGGGAATACTGAAGCTTTCTTT. Its translation: CASSPLSGNTEAFF. The genes are TRBV18 and TRBJ1-1; D is possibly TRBD1 (5 bases). V lost 1 base and J 5 bases, leaving 11 bases between the germline ends. Germline lookup yields CDR1 KGHSH and CDR2 LQKENI. The length of the CDR3 is 14 residues.

The CDR3: CASSLGQGGGYNEQFF. The CDR3 DNA reads TGTGCCAGCAGCTTAGGACAGGGCGGGGGCTACAATGAGCAGTTCTTC. The chain carries TRBV7-2 and TRBJ2-1, with D perhaps being TRBD1 or TRBD2 (7 bases each). This CDR3 contains 16 residues. V gave up 1 base and J gave up 3 bases, with 13 bases separating them. Germline V gene data show CDR1 as SGHTA and CDR2 as FQGNSA.

The genes are TRBV27 and TRBJ2-7; D not certain. The length of the CDR3 is 13 residues. Germline CDR1 and CDR2: MNHEY and SMNVEV (reference sequence). Trimming removed 3 bases at V and 1 base at J, with 7 bases between. The DNA for the CDR3 is TGTGCCAGCAGTTTGAAGGTTTCCTACGAGCAGTACTTC. Translation: CASSLKVSYEQYF.

The V gene is TRBV5-1, the J gene TRBJ2-2, with D perhaps matching TRBD1 (5 bases). CDR3 size: 13 residues. In germline, CDR1 is SGHRS, CDR2 YFSETQ. Trimming took off 3 bases at V and 6 bases at J, with 9 bases between the two ends. CDR3 sequence (DNA): TGCGCCAGCAGCTCGACAGACCCCGGGGAGCTGTTTTTT. Encoded protein: CASSSTDPGELFF.

This clone appeared many times. The chain employs TRBV5-4 and TRBJ2-2; 8 bases are shared with TRBD2. J lost 0 bases, V lost 3 bases, and 4 bases had no gene match. This CDR3 is 16 amino acids long. The germline CDR1 and CDR2 sequences are SGHNT and YYREEE (reference sequence). The CDR3 reads CASSSKAGANTGELFF. In DNA, the CDR3 is TGTGCCAGCAGCTCTAAAGCGGGAGCGAACACCGGGGAGCTGTTTTTT.

CDR3 protein: CAWTRDSNQPQHF. In DNA form, the CDR3 reads TGTGCCTGGACTAGGGATAGCAATCAGCCCCAGCATTTT. J is TRBJ1-5 and V is TRBV30; D remains ambiguous. This CDR3 has 13 amino acids. CDR1 and CDR2 from the germline V gene are GTSNPN and SVGIG (reference sequence). Trimming took off 4 bases at V and 0 bases at J, with 7 bases between the two ends.